The present T cell receptor beta chain was sequenced within a study of a mutant IDH1 vaccine in newly diagnosed glioma. Findings and limits, study-wide: Pseudoprogression showed no apparent link to changes in top peripheral T cell clonotypes.

As to time point: baseline, week 1 (first vaccination visit). Treatment indicated: pre-vaccination baseline after standard-of-care therapy. Donors had new WHO grade 3 or 4 IDH1-mutant, ATRX-lost astrocytomas. The method was immunoSEQ multiplex PCR; TCRdb's version includes in-frame clones alone and lacks a portion of them. Of 35,000 to 40,000 clones in the sample, approximately 78% were seen once. A note on this clone: Its specificity is not known.

Trimming pared 5 bases from V and 1 base from J, leaving 13 bases between. The CDR3 spans 15 residues. The germline CDR1 and CDR2 sequences are SEHNR and FQNEAQ (reference sequence). The sequences come from PBMCs, collected from a glioma patient treated with radiotherapy, temozolomide or both. The sequence was collected from a man aged 35-49 years with glioma. Some clones in this sample may be carry-over from other donors' samples. The chain uses TRBV7-9 and TRBJ2-3; tentative D call: TRBD2 (5 bases). CDR3: CASSMRELRTDTQYF. The CDR3 DNA follows: TGTGCCAGCAGCATGAGGGAATTGCGCACAGATACGCAGTATTTT.